The 20 T cell receptor beta chains reported below all come from one sample, sequenced in a study of brain metastases from non-small cell lung cancer. Clones were read by immunoSEQ multiplex PCR, and TCRdb kept only the in-frame ones, dropping some. The sample lists roughly 2,000 clones, less than 85% occurring once. The sequencing input was tumor-adjacent normal tissue. Every receptor here comes from a donor at least 40 years old with non-small cell lung cancer.

Concerning this clone: The same CDR3 arises from other DNA sequences in this sample as well. The chain recombines TRBV27 with TRBJ2-2; D call uncertain. Germline values: CDR1 MNHEY, CDR2 SMNVEV (reference sequence). V lost 6 bases, J lost 6 bases, and 11 bases lay in between. CDR3 length: 13 residues. Here the CDR3 reads CASRLLGAGELFF. The CDR3, as DNA: TGTGCCAGCAGGCTCCTGGGCGCCGGGGAGCTGTTTTTT.

The V and J genes are TRBV2 and TRBJ2-7; no clear D gene. V lost 3 bases, J lost 0 bases, and 9 bases lay in between. Germline V gene lookup returns CDR1 SNHLY and CDR2 FYNNEI. This CDR3 contains 14 residues. As DNA, the CDR3 is TGTGCCAGCAGTGACAGGCCGAGCTCCTACGAGCAGTACTTC. It yields the protein CASSDRPSSYEQYF.

The chain couples TRBV9 to TRBJ2-3; 8 nucleotides line up with TRBD2. The trim removed 0 bases at V and 8 bases at J, leaving 14 bases unmatched. The V gene's germline CDR1 is SGDLS and CDR2 YYNGEE. The CDR3 spans 17 residues. The CDR3 loop reads CASSVEPGGGPSATQYF. The CDR3 DNA reads TGTGCCAGCAGCGTAGAACCCGGGGGGGGCCCGAGTGCTACGCAGTATTTT. The entire variable domain, with the rest obtained from reference TRBV9 and TRBJ2-3, is as follows: DSGVTQTPKHLITATGQRVTLRCSPRSGDLSVYWYQQSLDQGLQFLIQYYNGEERAKGNILERFSAQQFPDLHSELNLSSLELGDSALYFCASSVEPGGGPSATQYFGPGTRLTVL.

The chain joins TRBV7-9 to TRBJ2-3; maybe TRBD2 (5 bases). The length of the CDR3 is 16 residues. Trimming left V 5 bases short and J 2 bases short, with 17 bases between. Germline CDR1 and CDR2: SEHNR and FQNEAQ (reference sequence). The CDR3 DNA follows: TGTGCCAGCAGCCACACCGGAGGAAGAAACACAGATACGCAGTATTTT. Translating it yields CASSHTGGRNTDTQYF.

The chain is built from TRBV10-3 and TRBJ2-1, with D perhaps matching TRBD1 or TRBD2 (5 bases each). Trimming stripped 3 bases from V and 5 bases from J, with 11 bases between. This CDR3 comprises 14 residues. Germline lookup yields CDR1 ENHRY and CDR2 SYGVKD. The CDR3 loop reads CAISDSGRNNEQFF. CDR3 bases: TGTGCCATCAGTGATTCGGGGCGAAACAATGAGCAGTTCTTC.

The V call is TRBV5-1, the J call TRBJ2-1; the match to TRBD2 covers 9 bases. The CDR3 spans 15 residues. In germline, CDR1 is SGHRS, CDR2 YFSETQ. Trimming removed 4 bases from V and 8 bases from J; junction bases left unmatched: 10. For the CDR3, the DNA is TGCGCCAGCAGCCCAGCTCCGGGACTAGCAGATGAGCAGTTCTTC. Its translation is CASSPAPGLADEQFF.

This chain links TRBV19 with TRBJ2-1, with 10 bases identical to TRBD2. This CDR3 is built from 15 residues. The germline V gene encodes CDR1 LNHDA and CDR2 SQIVND (reference sequence). With V trimmed by 5 bases and J by 7 bases, 8 bases remained unmatched. The CDR3 DNA reads TGTGCCAGTAGTTTTCTTCCTAGCGGGGGAAATGAGCAGTTCTTC. The encoded protein is CASSFLPSGGNEQFF.

This chain connects TRBV6-1 to TRBJ2-3; 10 nucleotides align to TRBD2. The CDR3 is made up of 16 amino acids. The ends lost 3 bases at V and 2 bases at J; junction bases unmatched: 5. The germline CDR1 and CDR2 sequences are MNHNS and SASEGT. CDR3 sequence: CASSDLAGGNTDTQYF. The CDR3 DNA is TGTGCCAGCAGTGACTTAGCGGGGGGAAACACAGATACGCAGTATTTT.

This clone was counted only a few times. The rearrangement joins TRBV4-3 to TRBJ1-1, with a tentative D call TRBD1 (6 bases). V lost 0 bases and J lost 8, with 19 bases in between. Germline V CDR1 and CDR2: LGHNA, YSLEER. CDR3 size: 16 residues. CDR3 coding DNA: TGCGCCAGCAGCCAAGAAGCCCAGGGCAGGGGAGGAGAAGCTTTCTTT. Translating gives CASSQEAQGRGGEAFF.

V usage is TRBV19 and J usage is TRBJ1-5; D may be TRBD1 (5 bases). This CDR3 spans 15 amino acids. Trimming left V 3 bases short and J 4 bases short, with 13 bases between. Germline V gives CDR1 LNHDA, CDR2 SQIVND (reference sequence). This chain's CDR3 is CASSILAGQNQPQHF. The CDR3 region has the DNA TGTGCCAGTAGTATTCTCGCGGGGCAGAATCAGCCCCAGCATTTT.

This rearrangement joins TRBV19 to TRBJ1-5; possibly TRBD1 for D (5 bases). Trimming removed 7 bases from V and 0 bases from J, with 16 bases in between. This CDR3 spans 16 amino acids. CDR1 and CDR2 from the germline V gene are LNHDA and SQIVND (reference sequence). The chain's CDR3 is CASTPDDSYSNQPQHF. CDR3 DNA: TGTGCCAGTACCCCTGACGACAGCTATAGCAATCAGCCCCAGCATTTT. Supplemented by reference TRBV19 and TRBJ1-5, the full variable domain reads DGGITQSPKYLFRKEGQNVTLSCEQNLNHDAMYWYRQDPGQGLRLIYYSQIVNDFQKGDIAEGYSVSREKKESFPLTVTSAQKNPTAFYLCASTPDDSYSNQPQHFGDGTRLSIL.

The chain has TRBV27 and TRBJ2-7; the D is unclear. V lost 5 bases and J lost 2, with 13 bases in between. Germline CDR1 reads MNHEY; CDR2 reads SMNVEV (reference sequence). The CDR3 runs 14 residues. CDR3 DNA: TGTGCCAGCAGTCCCTCCCTTGGGCCCTACGAGCAGTACTTC. Translation gives CASSPSLGPYEQYF.

The V gene is TRBV4-3, the J gene TRBJ1-5; D unresolved. The CDR3 has 17 amino acids. From germline, CDR1 is LGHNA and CDR2 YSLEER. Trimming took off 3 bases at V and 0 bases at J, with 15 bases between the two ends. DNA for the CDR3: TGCGCCAGCAGCCAGGAAATCAGGCTCGATAGCAATCAGCCCCAGCATTTT. Translating it yields CASSQEIRLDSNQPQHF.

About this clone itself: Compared with germline, one end of the junction differs, possibly owing to a read error. The chain links TRBV3-1 (or the pseudogene TRBV3-2) to TRBJ1-1, with D hard to call. The germline gives CDR1 LGHDT, CDR2 YNNKEL (reference sequence). CDR3 length equals 15 residues. The CDR3 DNA sequence: TGTGCCAGCAGCCATCTTTTGGATTTGAATACTGAAGCTTTCTTT. This sequence encodes CASSHLLDLNTEAFF.

The rearrangement links TRBV4-3 to TRBJ1-6; a possible D gene is TRBD1 (5 bases). The CDR3 consists of 15 residues. V lost 2 bases and J lost 7, with 12 bases in between. Germline V gene lookup returns CDR1 LGHNA and CDR2 YSLEER. CDR3 in DNA: TGCGCCAGCAGCCAATACGGGGACGGCAATTCACCCCTCCACTTT. This gives the protein CASSQYGDGNSPLHF.

The V gene is TRBV6-5, the J gene TRBJ1-5; possibly TRBD1 for D (5 bases). Trimming took 5 bases from V and 3 from J, leaving 11 bases between them. This CDR3 region has 14 residues. Germline V gives CDR1 MNHEY, CDR2 SVGAGI. CDR3 in amino acids: CASSQGGINQPQHF. DNA for the CDR3: TGTGCCAGCAGTCAGGGTGGAATCAATCAGCCCCAGCATTTT.

The chain employs TRBV6-2 or TRBV6-3 and TRBJ1-2; no clear D gene. V dropped 2 bases and J dropped 2 bases, with 0 bases sitting between them. Germline V lookup: CDR1 MNHEY, CDR2 SVGEGT. This CDR3 is built from 11 residues. This chain's CDR3 is CASSYNYGYTF. Here the CDR3 DNA reads TGTGCCAGCAGTTACAACTATGGCTACACCTTC.

The rearrangement joins TRBV6-5 to TRBJ2-7, with D possibly TRBD2 on 6 matching bases. In germline, CDR1 is MNHEY, CDR2 SVGAGI. The length of the CDR3 is 15 residues. Trimming stripped 7 bases from V and 5 bases from J, with 21 bases between. CDR3 region: CASMGTDLFGHEQYF. The CDR3 nucleotides are TGTGCCAGCATGGGGACTGATCTCTTTGGGCACGAGCAGTACTTC.

This clone has a single count. This chain joins TRBV5-4 and TRBJ2-1; 8 nucleotides align to TRBD2. CDR1 and CDR2 (germline): SGHNT, YYREEE (reference sequence). The V gene end was trimmed by 2 bases and the J gene end by 6 bases; junction bases not matched to a gene: 4. The CDR3 consists of 14 residues. CDR3 protein: CASSLGTSRNEQFF. In nucleotides, the CDR3 is TGTGCCAGCAGCTTAGGGACTAGTCGCAATGAGCAGTTCTTC. The variable domain in full, completed from reference TRBV5-4 and TRBJ2-1, reads ETGVTQSPTHLIKTRGQQVTLRCSSQSGHNTVSWYQQALGQGPQFIFQYYREEENGRGNFPPRFSGLQFPNYSSELNVNALELDDSALYLCASSLGTSRNEQFFGPGTRLTVL.

V is TRBV11-3 and J is TRBJ1-5; a weak D match, TRBD1 (5 bases). Germline V gene lookup returns CDR1 SGHNT and CDR2 YENEEA. V was pared by 0 bases and J by 1 base, with 22 bases between. This CDR3 has 20 amino acids. The CDR3, as DNA: TGTGCCAGCAGCTTAGACCTGAGCTGGGGACGATTCGGGAGCAATCAGCCCCAGCATTTT. Its protein is CASSLDLSWGRFGSNQPQHF.